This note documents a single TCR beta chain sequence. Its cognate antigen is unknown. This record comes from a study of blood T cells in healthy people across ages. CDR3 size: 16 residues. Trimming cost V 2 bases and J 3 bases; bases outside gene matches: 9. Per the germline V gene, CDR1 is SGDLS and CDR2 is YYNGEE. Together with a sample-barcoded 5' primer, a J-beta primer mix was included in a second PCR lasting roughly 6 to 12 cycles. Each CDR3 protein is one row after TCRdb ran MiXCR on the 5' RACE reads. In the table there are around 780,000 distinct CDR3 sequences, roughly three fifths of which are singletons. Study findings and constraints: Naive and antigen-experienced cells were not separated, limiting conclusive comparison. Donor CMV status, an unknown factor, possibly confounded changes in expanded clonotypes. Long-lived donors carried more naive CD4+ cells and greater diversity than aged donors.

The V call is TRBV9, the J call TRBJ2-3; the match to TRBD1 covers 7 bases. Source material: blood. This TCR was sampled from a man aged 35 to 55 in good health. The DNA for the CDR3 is TGTGCCAGCAGCGTTACCGGGACAGCTCCAACAGATACGCAGTATTTT. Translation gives CASSVTGTAPTDTQYF.